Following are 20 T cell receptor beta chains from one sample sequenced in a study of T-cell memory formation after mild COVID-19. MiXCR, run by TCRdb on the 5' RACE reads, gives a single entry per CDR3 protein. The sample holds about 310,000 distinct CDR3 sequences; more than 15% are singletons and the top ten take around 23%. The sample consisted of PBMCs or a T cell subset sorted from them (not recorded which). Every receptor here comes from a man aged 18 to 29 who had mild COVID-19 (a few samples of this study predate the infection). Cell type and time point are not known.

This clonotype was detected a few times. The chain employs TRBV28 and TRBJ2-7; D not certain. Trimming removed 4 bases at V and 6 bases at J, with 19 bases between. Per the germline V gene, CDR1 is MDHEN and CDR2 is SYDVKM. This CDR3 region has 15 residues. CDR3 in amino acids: CASSSSSPRGSEQYV. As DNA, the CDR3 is TGTGCCAGCAGTTCCTCAAGCCCGCGTGGAAGCGAGCAGTACGTC.

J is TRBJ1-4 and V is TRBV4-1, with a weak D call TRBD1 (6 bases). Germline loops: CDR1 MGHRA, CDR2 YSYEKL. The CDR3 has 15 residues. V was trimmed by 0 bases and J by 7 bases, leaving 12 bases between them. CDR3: CASSQEGGAGEKLFF. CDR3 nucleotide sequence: TGCGCCAGCAGCCAAGAAGGGGGGGCGGGTGAAAAACTGTTTTTT.

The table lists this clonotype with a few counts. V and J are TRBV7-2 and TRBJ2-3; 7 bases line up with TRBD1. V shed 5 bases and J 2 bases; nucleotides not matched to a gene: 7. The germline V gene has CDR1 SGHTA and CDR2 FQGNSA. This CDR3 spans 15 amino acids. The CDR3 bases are TGTGCCAGCAGCCGACAGGGAACTCTCACAGATACGCAGTATTTT. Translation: CASSRQGTLTDTQYF.

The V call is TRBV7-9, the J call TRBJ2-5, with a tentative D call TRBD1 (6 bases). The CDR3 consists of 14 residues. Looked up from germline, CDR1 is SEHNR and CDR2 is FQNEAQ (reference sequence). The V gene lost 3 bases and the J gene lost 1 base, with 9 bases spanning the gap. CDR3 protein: CASSFRGPQETQYF. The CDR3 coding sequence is TGTGCCAGCAGCTTCAGGGGACCCCAAGAGACCCAGTACTTC.

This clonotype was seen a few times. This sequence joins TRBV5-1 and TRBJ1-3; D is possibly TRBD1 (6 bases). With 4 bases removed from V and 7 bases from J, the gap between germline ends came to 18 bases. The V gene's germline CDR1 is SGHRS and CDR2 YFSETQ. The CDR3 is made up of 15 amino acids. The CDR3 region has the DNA TGCGCCAGCAGCAACACCGGGACATCTCCGAACACCATATATTTT. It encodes CASSNTGTSPNTIYF.

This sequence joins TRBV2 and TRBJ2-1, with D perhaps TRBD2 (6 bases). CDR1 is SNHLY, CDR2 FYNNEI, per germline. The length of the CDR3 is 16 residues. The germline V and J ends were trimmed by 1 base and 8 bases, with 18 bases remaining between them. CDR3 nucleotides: TGTGCCAGCAGTGAAGGTATCTTGGAGGGAGGCGATGAGCAGTTCTTC. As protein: CASSEGILEGGDEQFF.

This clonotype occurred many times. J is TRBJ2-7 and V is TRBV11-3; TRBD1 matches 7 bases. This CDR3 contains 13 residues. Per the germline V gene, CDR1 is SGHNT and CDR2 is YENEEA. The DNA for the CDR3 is TGTGCCAGCAGCCTAGACAGGGACTACGAGCAGTACGTC. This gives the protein CASSLDRDYEQYV.

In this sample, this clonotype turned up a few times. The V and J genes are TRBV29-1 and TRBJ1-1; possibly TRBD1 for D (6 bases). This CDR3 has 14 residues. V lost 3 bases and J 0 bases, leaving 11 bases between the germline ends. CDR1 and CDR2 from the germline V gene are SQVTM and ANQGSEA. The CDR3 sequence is CSVDGGPMNTEAFF. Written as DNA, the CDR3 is TGCAGCGTTGACGGGGGGCCGATGAACACTGAAGCTTTCTTT.

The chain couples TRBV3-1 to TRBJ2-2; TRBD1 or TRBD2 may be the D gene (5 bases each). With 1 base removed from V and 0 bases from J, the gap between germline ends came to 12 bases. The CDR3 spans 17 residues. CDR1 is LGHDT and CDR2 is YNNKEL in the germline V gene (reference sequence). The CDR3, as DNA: TGTGCCAGCAGCCAAGTGGGAGAAGGGGCGAACACCGGGGAGCTGTTTTTT. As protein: CASSQVGEGANTGELFF.

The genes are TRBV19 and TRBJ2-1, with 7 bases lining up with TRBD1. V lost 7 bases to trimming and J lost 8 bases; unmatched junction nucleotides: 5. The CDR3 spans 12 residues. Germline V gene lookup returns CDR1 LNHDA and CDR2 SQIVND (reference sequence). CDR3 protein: CASNDRADEQFF. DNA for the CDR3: TGTGCCAGTAATGACAGGGCCGATGAGCAGTTCTTC.

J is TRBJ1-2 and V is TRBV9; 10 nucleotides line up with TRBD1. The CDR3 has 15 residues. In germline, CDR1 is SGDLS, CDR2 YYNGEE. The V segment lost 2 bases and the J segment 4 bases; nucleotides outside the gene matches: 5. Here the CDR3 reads CASSVGGQGLYGYTF. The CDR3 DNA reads TGTGCCAGCAGCGTGGGGGGACAGGGGCTCTATGGCTACACCTTC.

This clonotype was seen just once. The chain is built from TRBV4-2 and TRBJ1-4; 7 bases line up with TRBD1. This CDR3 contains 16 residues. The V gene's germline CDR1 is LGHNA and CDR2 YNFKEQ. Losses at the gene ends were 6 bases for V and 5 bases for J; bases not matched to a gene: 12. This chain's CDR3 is CASRADRPGLNEKLFF. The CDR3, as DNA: TGTGCCAGCAGAGCGGACAGGCCCGGGCTCAATGAAAAACTGTTTTTT.

The CDR3 loop reads CASRGTGRSNYGYTF. CDR3 in DNA: TGTGCCAGCAGAGGAACAGGACGATCTAACTATGGCTACACCTTC. V is TRBV28 and J is TRBJ1-2; tentatively, D is TRBD1 (5 bases). CDR3 size: 15 residues. V gave up 6 bases and J gave up 0 bases, with 14 bases separating them. Germline assignment: CDR1 MDHEN and CDR2 SYDVKM.

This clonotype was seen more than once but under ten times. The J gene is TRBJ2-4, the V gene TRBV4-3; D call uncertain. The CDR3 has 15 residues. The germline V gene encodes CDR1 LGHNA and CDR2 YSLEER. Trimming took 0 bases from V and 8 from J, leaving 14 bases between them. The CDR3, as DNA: TGCGCCAGCAGCCAAGAGCGGAGTTATATGGACATTCAGTACTTC. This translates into CASSQERSYMDIQYF.

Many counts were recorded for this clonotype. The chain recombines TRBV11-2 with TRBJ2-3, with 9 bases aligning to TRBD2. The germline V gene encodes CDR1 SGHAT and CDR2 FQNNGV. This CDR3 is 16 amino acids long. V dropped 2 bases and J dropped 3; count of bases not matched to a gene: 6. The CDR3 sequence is CASSLPGLAGTDTQYF. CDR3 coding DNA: TGTGCCAGCAGCTTACCGGGACTAGCAGGGACAGATACGCAGTATTTT.

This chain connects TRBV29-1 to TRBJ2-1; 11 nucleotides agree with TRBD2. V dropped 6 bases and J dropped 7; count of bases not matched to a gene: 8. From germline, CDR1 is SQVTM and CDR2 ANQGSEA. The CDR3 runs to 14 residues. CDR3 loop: CSVGLADRGNEQFF. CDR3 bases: TGCAGCGTGGGACTAGCGGATCGAGGGAATGAGCAGTTCTTC.

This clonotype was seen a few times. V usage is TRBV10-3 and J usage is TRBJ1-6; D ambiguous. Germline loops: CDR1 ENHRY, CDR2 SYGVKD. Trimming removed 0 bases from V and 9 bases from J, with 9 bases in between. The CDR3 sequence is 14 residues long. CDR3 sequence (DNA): TGTGCCATCAGTGAGTCGGGAAGCGGTTCACCCCTCCACTTT. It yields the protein CAISESGSGSPLHF.

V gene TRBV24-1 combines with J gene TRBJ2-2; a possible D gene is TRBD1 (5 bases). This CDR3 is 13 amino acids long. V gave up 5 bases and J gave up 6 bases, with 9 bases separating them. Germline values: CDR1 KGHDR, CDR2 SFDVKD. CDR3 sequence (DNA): TGTGCCACCAGTGGGGGCAGACCCGGGGAGCTGTTTTTT. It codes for CATSGGRPGELFF.

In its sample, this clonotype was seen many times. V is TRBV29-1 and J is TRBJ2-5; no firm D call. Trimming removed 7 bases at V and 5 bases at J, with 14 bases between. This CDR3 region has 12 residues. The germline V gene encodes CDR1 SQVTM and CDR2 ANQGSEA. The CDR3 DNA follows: TGCAGCGCCACGAGCCCCTGGGAGACCCAGTACTTC. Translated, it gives CSATSPWETQYF.

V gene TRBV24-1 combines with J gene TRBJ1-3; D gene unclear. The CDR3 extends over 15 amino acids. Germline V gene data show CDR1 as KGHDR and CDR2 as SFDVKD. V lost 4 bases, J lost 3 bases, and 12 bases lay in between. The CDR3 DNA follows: TGTGCCACCAGTGAGGCCCCGTCCCGTGGAAACACCATATATTTT. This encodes CATSEAPSRGNTIYF.